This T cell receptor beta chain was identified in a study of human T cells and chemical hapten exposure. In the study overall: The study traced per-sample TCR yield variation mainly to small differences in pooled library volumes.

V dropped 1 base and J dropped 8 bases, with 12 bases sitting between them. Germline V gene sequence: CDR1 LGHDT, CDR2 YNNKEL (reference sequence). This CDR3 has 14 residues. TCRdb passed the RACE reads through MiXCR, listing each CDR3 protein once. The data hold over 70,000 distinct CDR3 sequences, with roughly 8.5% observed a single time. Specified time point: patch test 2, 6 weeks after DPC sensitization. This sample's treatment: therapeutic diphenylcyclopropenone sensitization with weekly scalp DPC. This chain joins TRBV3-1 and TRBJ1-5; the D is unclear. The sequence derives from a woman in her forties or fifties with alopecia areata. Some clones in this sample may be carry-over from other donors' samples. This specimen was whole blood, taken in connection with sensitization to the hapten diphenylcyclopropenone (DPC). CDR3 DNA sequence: TGTGCCAGCAGCCAAGGTAATTCAGCGGAGCCCCAGCATTTT. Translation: CASSQGNSAEPQHF. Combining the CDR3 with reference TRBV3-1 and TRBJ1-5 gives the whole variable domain DTAVSQTPKYLVTQMGNDKSIKCEQNLGHDTMYWYKQDSKKFLKIMFSYNNKELIINETVPNRFSPKSPDKAHLNLHINSLELGDSAVYFCASSQGNSAEPQHFGDGTRLSIL.